Below, one T cell receptor beta chain is given with its context. The sample belongs to a study of cytomegalovirus exposure and HLA in healthy donors. About the research overall: As released early, the data held 75 million to 90 million unique TCRs from HLA-typed donors.

This CDR3 region has 18 residues. Germline V lookup: CDR1 LGHNA, CDR2 YNFKEQ. Trimming cost V 0 bases and J 9 bases; bases outside gene matches: 15. PCR primers comprised 60 Vbeta and 13 Jbeta primers. This table comes from immunoSEQ multiplex PCR, and its TCRdb copy is limited to in-frame clones, with some not included. The sample's table shows about 54,000 clones. The rearrangement joins TRBV4-2 to TRBJ2-1, with 9 positions matching TRBD2. The TCR comes from a woman between 35 and 50 years old in good health and CMV-seronegative. Material for sequencing was PBMCs. The CDR3: CASSQDFSAGGHDGEQFF. CDR3 in DNA: TGTGCCAGCAGCCAAGATTTCAGCGCGGGAGGGCATGATGGTGAGCAGTTCTTC.